These T cell receptor beta chains were read from a single sample in a study of T cell responses to AZD1222 COVID-19 vaccine. Only in-frame clones appear in the TCRdb table, and some are missing; sequencing was by immunoSEQ multiplex PCR. In the table there are 150,000 to 200,000 clones, roughly nine tenths of which are singletons. The sample consisted of peripheral blood, taken 28 days after the second AZD1222 dose. These receptors all come from an adult who received the AZD1222 COVID-19 vaccine. Both conserved end residues are part of each CDR3. A D gene is named only where the DNA matches it firmly. Some rows mark clone size as missing; the rest say once, few, many or name a class of expanded clone.

CDR3aa: CASRKTGGSDTQYF
CDR3nt: TGTGCCAGCAGAAAGACCGGCGGTTCTGATACGCAGTATTTT
j_gene: TRBJ2-3
v_gene: TRBV7-9
d_gene: NA
abundance: NA

CDR3aa: CASSQGTSRAQETQYF
CDR3nt: TGTGCCAGCAGCCAGGGGACTAGCAGGGCGCAAGAGACCCAGTACTTC
j_gene: TRBJ2-5
v_gene: TRBV3-1/TRBV3-2
d_gene: TRBD2
abundance: NA

CDR3aa: CASSLARNEKLFF
CDR3nt: TGTGCCAGCAGCTTGGCCAGGAATGAAAAACTGTTTTTT
j_gene: TRBJ1-4
v_gene: TRBV5-5
d_gene: NA
abundance: NA

CDR3aa: CASSVGSGNTIYF
CDR3nt: TGTGCCAGCAGCGTAGGGAGTGGAAACACCATATATTTT
j_gene: TRBJ1-3
v_gene: TRBV9
d_gene: NA
abundance: once

CDR3aa: CASSYSDTYGYTF
CDR3nt: TGTGCCAGCAGTTACTCCGATACCTATGGCTACACCTTC
j_gene: TRBJ1-2
v_gene: TRBV6-5
d_gene: NA
abundance: NA

CDR3aa: CASSPRGLYGYTF
CDR3nt: TGTGCCAGCTCACCACGCGGACTCTATGGCTACACCTTC
j_gene: TRBJ1-2
v_gene: TRBV18
d_gene: NA
abundance: NA

CDR3aa: CASSLAQGADNEQFF
CDR3nt: TGTGCCAGCAGCTTAGCTCAGGGGGCGGACAATGAGCAGTTCTTC
j_gene: TRBJ2-1
v_gene: TRBV7-9
d_gene: TRBD1
abundance: NA

CDR3aa: CASSLVDNYEQYF
CDR3nt: TGTGCCAGCAGCTTAGTGGACAACTACGAGCAGTACTTC
j_gene: TRBJ2-7
v_gene: TRBV7-2
d_gene: NA
abundance: NA

CDR3aa: CASSVAPSQGTDTQYF
CDR3nt: TGTGCCAGCAGTGTAGCCCCCTCCCAGGGCACAGATACGCAGTATTTT
j_gene: TRBJ2-3
v_gene: TRBV2
d_gene: NA
abundance: NA

CDR3aa: CASSLKAGWDYGYTF
CDR3nt: TGTGCCAGCAGTTTAAAAGCAGGGTGGGACTATGGCTACACCTTC
j_gene: TRBJ1-2
v_gene: TRBV27
d_gene: NA
abundance: NA

CDR3aa: CASTLTGWGLNNEQFF
CDR3nt: TGTGCCAGCACCCTGACAGGGTGGGGCCTCAACAATGAGCAGTTCTTC
j_gene: TRBJ2-1
v_gene: TRBV7-9
d_gene: TRBD1
abundance: NA

CDR3aa: CASSLDVQPQHF
CDR3nt: TGTGCCAGCAGCTTAGATGTTCAGCCCCAGCATTTT
j_gene: TRBJ1-5
v_gene: TRBV7-2
d_gene: NA
abundance: NA

CDR3aa: CASSLREGVSYGYTF
CDR3nt: TGTGCCAGCAGCTTGAGGGAGGGAGTGAGTTATGGCTACACCTTC
j_gene: TRBJ1-2
v_gene: TRBV5-4
d_gene: NA
abundance: NA

CDR3aa: CASRGAYGYTF
CDR3nt: TGTGCCAGTAGGGGGGCCTATGGCTACACCTTC
j_gene: TRBJ1-2
v_gene: TRBV19
d_gene: NA
abundance: NA

CDR3aa: CASSLDTSYEQYF
CDR3nt: TGTGCCAGCAGCCTGGACACCTCCTACGAGCAGTACTTC
j_gene: TRBJ2-7
v_gene: TRBV11-2
d_gene: NA
abundance: NA

CDR3aa: CASTPRVPNYEQYF
CDR3nt: TGTGCCAGCACCCCGAGGGTTCCTAACTACGAGCAGTACTTC
j_gene: TRBJ2-7
v_gene: TRBV6-2/TRBV6-3
d_gene: NA
abundance: NA

CDR3aa: CAIRTDSLNTEAFF
CDR3nt: TGTGCCATCAGGACTGACAGCCTGAACACTGAAGCTTTCTTT
j_gene: TRBJ1-1
v_gene: TRBV10-3
d_gene: NA
abundance: NA

CDR3aa: CATSRDRVSGGPLTGELFF
CDR3nt: TGTGCCACCAGCAGAGATCGAGTTAGCGGGGGGCCCCTCACCGGGGAGCTGTTTTTT
j_gene: TRBJ2-2
v_gene: TRBV15
d_gene: TRBD2
abundance: NA

CDR3aa: CASSSSTSGDYTGELFF
CDR3nt: TGTGCCAGCAGTTCCTCGACTAGCGGAGATTACACCGGGGAGCTGTTTTTT
j_gene: TRBJ2-2
v_gene: TRBV6-2/TRBV6-3
d_gene: TRBD2
abundance: NA

CDR3aa: CASSGQGGPYEQYF
CDR3nt: TGTGCCAGCAGTGGACAGGGAGGTCCCTACGAGCAGTACTTC
j_gene: TRBJ2-7
v_gene: TRBV7-2
d_gene: TRBD1
abundance: NA

CDR3aa: CASTPATGLYGYTF
CDR3nt: TGTGCCAGCACCCCTGCGACAGGGCTCTATGGCTACACCTTC
j_gene: TRBJ1-2
v_gene: TRBV6-5
d_gene: TRBD1
abundance: NA

CDR3aa: CASSRKVPGQGEVTEAFF
CDR3nt: TGCGCCAGCAGCCGTAAAGTCCCGGGACAGGGCGAGGTCACTGAAGCTTTCTTT
j_gene: TRBJ1-1
v_gene: TRBV5-1
d_gene: TRBD1
abundance: once

CDR3aa: CASSYSNEKLFF
CDR3nt: TGTGCCAGCAGTTACTCTAATGAAAAACTGTTTTTT
j_gene: TRBJ1-4
v_gene: TRBV6-2/TRBV6-3
d_gene: NA
abundance: NA

CDR3aa: CASRLVADSYNEQFF
CDR3nt: TGTGCCAGCCGCCTCGTAGCCGATTCCTACAATGAGCAGTTCTTC
j_gene: TRBJ2-1
v_gene: TRBV7-8
d_gene: NA
abundance: few

CDR3aa: CASGLVYLGAGELFF
CDR3nt: TGTGCTAGTGGTTTGGTATACCTAGGGGCCGGGGAGCTGTTTTTT
j_gene: TRBJ2-2
v_gene: TRBV12-5
d_gene: NA
abundance: NA

CDR3aa: CASSQSTGGEQFF
CDR3nt: TGTGCCAGCAGCCAATCCACAGGGGGTGAGCAGTTCTTC
j_gene: TRBJ2-1
v_gene: TRBV14
d_gene: TRBD1
abundance: NA

CDR3aa: CASSPDSHNEQFF
CDR3nt: TGCGCCAGCAGCCCGGACAGTCACAATGAGCAGTTCTTC
j_gene: TRBJ2-1
v_gene: TRBV5-1
d_gene: NA
abundance: NA

CDR3aa: CASSEGTSGSHEQYF
CDR3nt: TGTGCCAGCAGTGAGGGGACTAGCGGGAGCCACGAGCAGTACTTC
j_gene: TRBJ2-7
v_gene: TRBV6-1
d_gene: TRBD2
abundance: NA

CDR3aa: CASSHGQGQDTQYF
CDR3nt: TGTGCCAGCAGCCACGGGCAGGGCCAAGATACGCAGTATTTT
j_gene: TRBJ2-3
v_gene: TRBV7-9
d_gene: NA
abundance: NA

CDR3aa: CATSDSTGTYNEQFF
CDR3nt: TGTGCCACCAGTGATTCTACAGGGACCTACAATGAGCAGTTCTTC
j_gene: TRBJ2-1
v_gene: TRBV24-1
d_gene: NA
abundance: NA

CDR3aa: CASRPDRGPNQPQHF
CDR3nt: TGTGCCAGCAGGCCGGACAGGGGACCCAATCAGCCCCAGCATTTT
j_gene: TRBJ1-5
v_gene: TRBV6-5
d_gene: TRBD1
abundance: NA

CDR3aa: CASGRWVAGKETQYF
CDR3nt: TGTGCCAGCGGCCGGTGGGTAGCGGGGAAAGAGACCCAGTACTTC
j_gene: TRBJ2-5
v_gene: TRBV5-8
d_gene: TRBD2
abundance: NA

CDR3aa: CASSYLPTSGYNEQFF
CDR3nt: TGTGCCAGCAGTTACCTCCCGACTAGCGGATACAATGAGCAGTTCTTC
j_gene: TRBJ2-1
v_gene: TRBV6-2/TRBV6-3
d_gene: TRBD2
abundance: NA

CDR3aa: CASSPLPGGGLHGELFF
CDR3nt: TGTGCCAGCAGCCCCCTCCCCGGGGGGGGGCTTCACGGGGAGCTGTTTTTT
j_gene: TRBJ2-2
v_gene: TRBV3-1/TRBV3-2
d_gene: TRBD2
abundance: NA

CDR3aa: CASSTGLAGGDTQYF
CDR3nt: TGTGCCAGCAGTACGGGACTAGCGGGGGGGGATACGCAGTATTTT
j_gene: TRBJ2-3
v_gene: TRBV6-5
d_gene: TRBD2
abundance: NA

CDR3aa: CASSEPRREQYF
CDR3nt: TGCGCCAGCAGTGAACCCCGGAGGGAGCAGTACTTC
j_gene: TRBJ2-7
v_gene: TRBV10-2
d_gene: NA
abundance: NA

CDR3aa: CATSDPRVNQPQHF
CDR3nt: TGTGCCACCAGTGATCCGCGGGTCAATCAGCCCCAGCATTTT
j_gene: TRBJ1-5
v_gene: TRBV24-1
d_gene: NA
abundance: NA

CDR3aa: CASSAGQGNEKLFF
CDR3nt: TGTGCCAGCAGTGCAGGACAGGGTAACGAAAAACTGTTTTTT
j_gene: TRBJ1-4
v_gene: TRBV6-6
d_gene: TRBD1
abundance: NA

CDR3aa: CASSDWTEKSTDTQYF
CDR3nt: TGCGCCAGCAGCGACTGGACAGAGAAAAGCACAGATACGCAGTATTTT
j_gene: TRBJ2-3
v_gene: TRBV10-1
d_gene: NA
abundance: NA

CDR3aa: CASSLLPAGGVYNEQFF
CDR3nt: TGTGCCAGCAGCTTACTTCCAGCGGGAGGGGTTTACAATGAGCAGTTCTTC
j_gene: TRBJ2-1
v_gene: TRBV7-3
d_gene: TRBD2
abundance: NA

CDR3aa: CASSLDQGRNDQPQHF
CDR3nt: TGTGCCAGCAGCTTAGATCAGGGGAGAAATGATCAGCCCCAGCATTTT
j_gene: TRBJ1-5
v_gene: TRBV7-8
d_gene: NA
abundance: once

CDR3aa: CASSESRKNTEAFF
CDR3nt: TGTGCCAGCAGTGAATCACGGAAGAACACTGAAGCTTTCTTT
j_gene: TRBJ1-1
v_gene: TRBV2
d_gene: NA
abundance: NA

CDR3aa: CASSPSGKTDTQYF
CDR3nt: TGTGCCAGTAGTCCTAGCGGGAAGACAGATACGCAGTATTTT
j_gene: TRBJ2-3
v_gene: TRBV19
d_gene: TRBD2
abundance: NA

CDR3aa: CASRPLSRATDTQYF
CDR3nt: TGTGCCAGCAGACCCCTCTCTAGGGCAACAGATACGCAGTATTTT
j_gene: TRBJ2-3
v_gene: TRBV5-5
d_gene: NA
abundance: NA

CDR3aa: CASSLGRGNEQFF
CDR3nt: TGTGCCAGCAGCTTGGGCAGGGGGAATGAGCAGTTCTTC
j_gene: TRBJ2-1
v_gene: TRBV5-6
d_gene: TRBD1
abundance: NA

CDR3aa: CSVYFSGTVYEQYF
CDR3nt: TGCAGCGTTTACTTCTCCGGGACAGTCTACGAGCAGTACTTC
j_gene: TRBJ2-7
v_gene: TRBV29-1
d_gene: TRBD1
abundance: NA

CDR3aa: CASSRPNGNTIYF
CDR3nt: TGTGCCAGCAGCCGCCCTAATGGAAACACCATATATTTT
j_gene: TRBJ1-3
v_gene: TRBV14
d_gene: NA
abundance: NA